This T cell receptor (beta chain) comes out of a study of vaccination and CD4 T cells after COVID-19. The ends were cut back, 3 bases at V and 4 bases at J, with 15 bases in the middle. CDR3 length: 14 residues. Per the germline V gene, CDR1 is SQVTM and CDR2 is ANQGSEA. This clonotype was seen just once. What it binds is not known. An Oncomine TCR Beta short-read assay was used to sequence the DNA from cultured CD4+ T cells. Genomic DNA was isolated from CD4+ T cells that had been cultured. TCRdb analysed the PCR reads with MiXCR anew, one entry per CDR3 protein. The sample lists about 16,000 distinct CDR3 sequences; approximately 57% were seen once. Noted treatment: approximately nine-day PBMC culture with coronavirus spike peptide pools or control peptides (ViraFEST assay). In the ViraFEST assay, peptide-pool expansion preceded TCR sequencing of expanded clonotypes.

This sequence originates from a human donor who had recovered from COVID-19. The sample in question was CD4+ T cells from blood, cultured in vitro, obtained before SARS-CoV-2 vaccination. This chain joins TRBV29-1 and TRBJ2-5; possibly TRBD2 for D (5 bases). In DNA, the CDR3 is TGCAGCGTTGACTTACTAGGGCATCGAGAGACCCAGTACTTC. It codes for CSVDLLGHRETQYF.